These 10 T cell receptor beta chains were all obtained from the same sample, sequenced in a study of T cells after posttransplantation cyclophosphamide. The protocol was immunoSEQ multiplex PCR, while the TCRdb copy is restricted to in-frame clones and leaves out a portion. This set yields around 35,000 clones and no singletons; the top ten hold about 1.2%. Sequencing was performed on PBMCs. These receptors all stem from a girl aged 10 to 17 in good health, CMV-negative, and a related stem cell transplant donor.

This clone was counted ten times or more. The CDR3 DNA reads as TGTGCCAGCTGGACTAGCGCTAACACCGGGGAGCTGTTTTTT. Protein sequence: CASWTSANTGELFF. V gene TRBV28 combines with J gene TRBJ2-2, with 9 bases aligning to TRBD2. The CDR3 contains 14 residues. CDR1 is MDHEN and CDR2 is SYDVKM in the germline V gene. The junction had 3 bases not matched to a gene; V was cut back by 8 bases and J by 2 bases. The whole variable domain, filled in from reference TRBV28 and TRBJ2-2, reads DVKVTQSSRYLVKRTGEKVFLECVQDMDHENMFWYRQDPGLGLRLIYFSYDVKMKEKGDIPEGYSVSREKKERFSLILESASTNQTSMYLCASWTSANTGELFFGEGSRLTVL.

This clone was counted many times. CDR3 residues: CASFAAGGDLDEQYF. CDR3 nucleotides: TGTGCCAGCTTTGCCGCGGGAGGGGATCTCGATGAGCAGTACTTC. The V and J genes are TRBV2 and TRBJ2-7, with 9 bases aligning to TRBD2. The J segment lost 7 bases and the V segment lost 8 bases, leaving 15 bases of the junction unmatched. Germline CDR1 reads SNHLY; CDR2 reads FYNNEI. The length of the CDR3 is 15 residues.

This clone was counted ten times or more. V gene TRBV27 combines with J gene TRBJ2-1, with a weak D call TRBD2 (5 bases). The CDR3 loop spans 18 amino acids. V lost 4 bases and J 4 bases, leaving 23 bases between the germline ends. Germline loops: CDR1 MNHEY, CDR2 SMNVEV (reference sequence). The CDR3 nucleotides are TGTGCCAGCAGTTCGGTGGCGGCTGAGGGCACACCTTACAATGAGCAGTTCTTC. Translating gives CASSSVAAEGTPYNEQFF.

This clone occurred a few times. The gene calls are TRBV6-6 and TRBJ1-2, with a weak D call TRBD1 (6 bases). V shed 5 bases and J shed 7 bases, with 14 bases lying between them. Germline values: CDR1 MNHNY, CDR2 SVGAGI (reference sequence). The CDR3 extends over 13 amino acids. The CDR3 nucleotides are TGTGCCAGCAGTCTAGGGGGTTATCCTGGCTACACCTTC. It yields the protein CASSLGGYPGYTF.

This clone was picked up a small number of times. The chain uses TRBV28 and TRBJ2-3; tentative D call: TRBD2 (5 bases). The CDR3 extends over 14 amino acids. Germline V lookup: CDR1 MDHEN, CDR2 SYDVKM. The V gene lost 3 bases and the J gene lost 5 bases, with 12 bases spanning the gap. Here the CDR3 DNA reads TGTGCCAGCAGTTTGCTACTAGACGGAGATACGCAGTATTTT. It specifies CASSLLLDGDTQYF.

The chain carries TRBV30 and TRBJ1-3; D gene uncertain. In germline, CDR1 is GTSNPN, CDR2 SVGIG (reference sequence). With 3 bases removed from V and 0 bases from J, the gap between germline ends came to 21 bases. This CDR3 spans 18 amino acids. For the CDR3, the DNA is TGTGCCTGGAGCTTAAATTGGGCAGTCCGTTTCTCTGGAAACACCATATATTTT. It codes for CAWSLNWAVRFSGNTIYF.

There are many counts of this clone. The V and J genes are TRBV5-1 and TRBJ2-1, with 9 bases matching TRBD1. V trimming: 4 bases; J trimming: 9 bases; junction bases outside the gene matches: 8. The CDR3 is 14 amino acids. Germline V gene lookup returns CDR1 SGHRS and CDR2 YFSETQ. CDR3 region: CASSEGTGTVEQFF. CDR3 DNA sequence: TGCGCCAGCAGCGAGGGGACAGGGACGGTTGAGCAGTTCTTC.

This clone was recorded at least ten times. DNA for the CDR3: TGTGCCAGCAGCTTGGGGGGGCTGGATGAGCAGTTCTTC. It translates to CASSLGGLDEQFF. The chain employs TRBV5-4 and TRBJ2-1; possible D gene TRBD1, 6 bases. Germline V gene sequence: CDR1 SGHNT, CDR2 YYREEE (reference sequence). The CDR3 has 13 residues. The V gene lost 0 bases and the J gene lost 8 bases, with 9 bases spanning the gap. Based on the CDR3 plus reference TRBV5-4 and TRBJ2-1, the full variable domain is ETGVTQSPTHLIKTRGQQVTLRCSSQSGHNTVSWYQQALGQGPQFIFQYYREEENGRGNFPPRFSGLQFPNYSSELNVNALELDDSALYLCASSLGGLDEQFFGPGTRLTVL.

The chain combines TRBV7-9 with TRBJ2-7; 9 bases map to TRBD1. The CDR3 has 14 amino acids. Germline loops: CDR1 SEHNR, CDR2 FQNEAQ (reference sequence). V lost 4 bases and J lost 10; bases outside the gene matches: 11. The DNA of the CDR3 is TGTGCCAGCAGCTCGCTCACAGGGGGCTGGGGACAGTACTTC. It is translated as CASSSLTGGWGQYF.

This clone came up a few times. The V gene is TRBV28, the J gene TRBJ2-2; D call uncertain. V lost 10 bases to trimming and J lost 6 bases, with 12 bases between them. Germline V lookup: CDR1 MDHEN, CDR2 SYDVKM. This CDR3 has 12 residues. CDR3: CATRLSPGELFF. CDR3 sequence (DNA): TGTGCCACCAGACTCTCCCCCGGGGAGCTGTTTTTT.